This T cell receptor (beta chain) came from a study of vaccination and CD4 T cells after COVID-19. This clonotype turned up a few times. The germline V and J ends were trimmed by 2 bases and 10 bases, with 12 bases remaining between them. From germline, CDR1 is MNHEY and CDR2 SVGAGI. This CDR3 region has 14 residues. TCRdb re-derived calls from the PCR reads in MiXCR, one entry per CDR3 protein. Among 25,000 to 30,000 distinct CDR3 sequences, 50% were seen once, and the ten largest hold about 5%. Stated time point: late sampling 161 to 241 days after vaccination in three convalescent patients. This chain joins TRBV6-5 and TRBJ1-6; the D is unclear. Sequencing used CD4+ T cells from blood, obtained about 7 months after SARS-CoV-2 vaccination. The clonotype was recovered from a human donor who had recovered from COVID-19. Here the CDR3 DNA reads TGTGCCAGCAGTTACGAAGGGAGGCCCTCACCCCTCCACTTT. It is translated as CASSYEGRPSPLHF.